The 28 T cell receptor beta chains given below trace back to one sample, sequenced in a study of shared clonotypes between healthy human individuals. Sequencing was performed with immunoSEQ multiplex PCR; in TCRdb, only in-frame clones are kept and a portion is missing. This table holds 1,400,000 or so clones, around 98.5% found once. The sequencing sample was made of naive CD4+ T cells sorted from blood. Subset: CD45RA+ positively selected. These receptor sequences come from a man aged 30-40 years in good health.

The rearrangement links TRBV16 to TRBJ1-2; a weak D match, TRBD1 (5 bases). The CDR3 has 13 residues. Germline V gives CDR1 KGHSY, CDR2 FQNENV. The ends were cut back, 0 bases at V and 7 bases at J, with 9 bases in the middle. In DNA form, the CDR3 reads TGTGCCAGCAGCCAATCTAGCGGGGGTGGCTACACCTTC. This sequence encodes CASSQSSGGGYTF.

The J gene is TRBJ1-2, the V gene TRBV19; D is unresolved. The germline V gene encodes CDR1 LNHDA and CDR2 SQIVND (reference sequence). The CDR3 is 14 amino acids. V lost 2 bases and J 4 bases, leaving 11 bases between the germline ends. CDR3 residues: CASSISGQLYGYTF. In nucleotides, the CDR3 is TGTGCCAGTAGTATATCGGGTCAGCTCTATGGCTACACCTTC.

This rearrangement joins TRBV30 to TRBJ2-3; TRBD1 matches at 7 bases. Germline CDR1 and CDR2: GTSNPN and SVGIG (reference sequence). The J segment lost 4 bases and the V segment lost 4 bases, leaving 8 bases of the junction unmatched. The CDR3 runs 14 residues. The CDR3: CAWTQDRAADTQYF. DNA for the CDR3: TGTGCCTGGACGCAAGACAGGGCGGCAGATACGCAGTATTTT.

This clone came up once. This sequence joins TRBV10-3 and TRBJ2-2, with D perhaps matching TRBD2 (5 bases). Trimming left V 9 bases short and J 3 bases short, with 11 bases between. The CDR3 sequence is 13 residues long. Germline V gene lookup returns CDR1 ENHRY and CDR2 SYGVKD. The CDR3, as DNA: TGTGCCATAGAAACGAGGGACACCGGGGAGCTGTTTTTT. Protein: CAIETRDTGELFF.

The V and J genes are TRBV2 and TRBJ2-5, with TRBD1 identical over 7 bases. This CDR3 contains 14 residues. V was clipped by 5 bases and J by 2 bases; unmatched bases: 5. Looked up from germline, CDR1 is SNHLY and CDR2 is FYNNEI. CDR3: CASSRVRGQETQYF. The CDR3 DNA reads as TGTGCCAGCAGTCGGGTCAGGGGGCAAGAGACCCAGTACTTC.

This clone was seen a single time. The J gene is TRBJ2-3, the V gene TRBV5-1; TRBD2 agrees at 7 bases. Germline V CDR1 and CDR2: SGHRS, YFSETQ. CDR3 length: 13 amino acids. J lost 5 bases, V lost 0 bases, and 0 bases had no gene match. DNA for the CDR3: TGCGCCAGCAGCTTGGTAGCGGGAGATACGCAGTATTTT. Its translation: CASSLVAGDTQYF.

The chain recombines TRBV19 with TRBJ1-2; TRBD1 matches at 8 bases. The CDR3 contains 13 residues. V was pared by 6 bases and J by 8 bases, with 8 bases of the junction left unmatched. CDR1 is LNHDA and CDR2 is SQIVND in the germline V gene (reference sequence). CDR3 residues: CASRPGQESGYTF. In DNA form, the CDR3 reads TGTGCCAGTAGACCGGGACAGGAGTCCGGCTACACCTTC.

The chain employs TRBV15 and TRBJ2-7; D remains ambiguous. The CDR3 is 15 amino acids. V shed 1 base and J shed 0 bases, with 10 bases lying between them. Germline CDR1 reads LNHNV; CDR2 reads YYDKDF (reference sequence). The CDR3 bases are TGTGCCACCAGCAGAGTAGGTCTTGGCTCCTACGAGCAGTACTTC. Amino acid sequence: CATSRVGLGSYEQYF.

V gene TRBV5-1 combines with J gene TRBJ2-1; D perhaps matches TRBD2 (6 bases). CDR3 length: 13 residues. The V and J ends lost 0 bases and 13 bases respectively, with 14 bases between them. The germline V gene has CDR1 SGHRS and CDR2 YFSETQ. The CDR3 protein is CASSLGTRERQFF. The CDR3 bases are TGCGCCAGCAGCTTGGGTACGCGGGAACGACAGTTCTTC. The full variable domain, rest sourced from reference TRBV5-1 and TRBJ2-1, is KAGVTQTPRYLIKTRGQQVTLSCSPISGHRSVSWYQQTPGQGLQFLFEYFSETQRNKGNFPGRFSGRQFSNSRSEMNVSTLELGDSALYLCASSLGTRERQFFGPGTRLTVL.

Comments on this clone: Other DNA sequences of this sample code for an identical CDR3. The CDR3 DNA reads as TGTGCCAGCAGCCTAAGGGGAGGCGAGCAGTACTTC. This gives the protein CASSLRGGEQYF. J is TRBJ2-7 and V is TRBV11-3; possibly TRBD2 for D (6 bases). From germline, CDR1 is SGHNT and CDR2 YENEEA. The V end lost 5 bases, the J end lost 6 bases, and 11 bases lay between the germline ends. This CDR3 contains 12 residues.

This clone appeared a single time. Other DNA sequences of this sample code for an identical CDR3. The J gene is TRBJ2-3, the V gene TRBV9, with D maybe TRBD2 (5 bases). CDR1 is SGDLS and CDR2 is YYNGEE in the germline V gene. The CDR3 runs 14 residues. The germline V and J ends were trimmed by 2 bases and 0 bases, with 7 bases remaining between them. CDR3 amino acids: CASSVAGSTDTQYF. CDR3 bases: TGTGCCAGCAGCGTTGCGGGTAGCACAGATACGCAGTATTTT.

The chain carries TRBV6-5 and TRBJ1-2; TRBD1 is a possible D gene (5 bases). V was shortened by 0 bases and J by 5 bases, with 13 bases between the two germline ends. The germline CDR1 and CDR2 sequences are MNHEY and SVGAGI. The CDR3 consists of 15 residues. In DNA form, the CDR3 reads TGTGCCAGCAGTTACTCTCCGCAGGGACCTTATGGCTACACCTTC. Translating gives CASSYSPQGPYGYTF.

V is TRBV6-5 and J is TRBJ2-7; 9 positions match TRBD2. Looked up from germline, CDR1 is MNHEY and CDR2 is SVGAGI. The CDR3 spans 16 residues. With 2 bases clipped from V and 0 bases from J, the junction kept 5 bases outside the gene matches. The CDR3 loop reads CASSYLAGRSSYEQYF. Written as DNA, the CDR3 is TGTGCCAGCAGTTACCTAGCGGGAAGGAGCTCCTACGAGCAGTACTTC.

The chain employs TRBV7-2 and TRBJ1-2, with D possibly being TRBD1 (6 bases). Trimming stripped 1 base from V and 7 bases from J, with 22 bases between. Looked up from germline, CDR1 is SGHTA and CDR2 is FQGNSA. The CDR3 runs to 17 residues. CDR3 amino acids: CASSLEVSGDDRGGYTF. The CDR3 region has the DNA TGTGCCAGCAGCTTAGAAGTTTCAGGGGACGACCGGGGTGGCTACACCTTC.

The chain uses TRBV29-1 and TRBJ2-5; 8 bases align to TRBD2. Germline lookup yields CDR1 SQVTM and CDR2 ANQGSEA. Germline trimming cut 8 bases from V and 3 bases from J; bases unmatched to any gene: 20. The CDR3 consists of 17 residues. CDR3 residues: CSTNGHLAGRRKETQYF. In DNA, the CDR3 is TGCAGCACAAATGGTCATTTAGCGGGAAGGAGAAAAGAGACCCAGTACTTC. Supplemented by reference TRBV29-1 and TRBJ2-5, the full variable domain reads SAVISQKPSRDICQRGTSLTIQCQVDSQVTMMFWYRQQPGQSLTLIATANQGSEATYESGFVIDKFPISRPNLTFSTLTVSNMSPEDSSIYLCSTNGHLAGRRKETQYFGPGTRLLVL.

The gene calls are TRBV7-2 and TRBJ2-7; 12 positions match TRBD2. After removal of 6 bases from V and 4 bases from J, the junction contained 4 bases not matched to a gene. This CDR3 spans 14 amino acids. CDR1 is SGHTA and CDR2 is FQGNSA in the germline V gene. This chain's CDR3 is CASRWTSGDYEQYF. The CDR3 DNA follows: TGTGCCAGCAGGTGGACTAGCGGGGATTACGAGCAGTACTTC.

The rearrangement joins TRBV6-6 to TRBJ2-4, with 9 bases that match TRBD1. CDR3 length: 16 amino acids. Unmatched junction bases numbered 9, after V lost 7 bases and J lost 2 bases. Germline CDR1 is MNHNY and CDR2 is SVGAGI (reference sequence). The CDR3 loop is CASTRTGGSTKNIQYF. CDR3 nucleotide sequence: TGTGCCAGCACCAGAACAGGGGGCAGTACCAAAAACATTCAGTACTTC.

The rearrangement joins TRBV19 to TRBJ2-7, with D possibly being TRBD2 (5 bases). CDR3 length equals 14 residues. CDR1 LNHDA and CDR2 SQIVND come from the germline V gene (reference sequence). Trimming cost V 6 bases and J 5 bases, with 17 bases left between them. The CDR3 here is CASSTTWAGHEQYF. The CDR3 nucleotides are TGTGCCAGTAGCACGACATGGGCGGGCCACGAGCAGTACTTC.

The V gene is TRBV10-1, the J gene TRBJ2-7; D is possibly TRBD1 (8 bases). With 10 bases removed from V and 2 bases from J, the gap between germline ends came to 27 bases. CDR1 is WNHNN, CDR2 SYGVQD, per germline (reference sequence). The CDR3 sequence is 17 residues long. The CDR3 sequence: CAIPTGDYPQSTYEQYF. The CDR3 coding sequence is TGCGCCATACCGACAGGGGACTACCCCCAATCAACCTACGAGCAGTACTTC.

V usage is TRBV23-1 and J usage is TRBJ1-2, with TRBD1 identical over 10 bases. TRBV23-1 is placed among ORFs of uncertain function. CDR3 length: 17 amino acids. The trim removed 0 bases at V and 3 bases at J, leaving 7 bases unmatched. The DNA of the CDR3 is TGCGCCAGCAGTCAATCGTGGGACAGGGGTGCCCACTATGGCTACACCTTC. Its translation: CASSQSWDRGAHYGYTF.

This sequence joins TRBV7-2 and TRBJ2-3, with TRBD2 identical over 11 bases. Germline V gene sequence: CDR1 SGHTA, CDR2 FQGNSA. V was clipped by 5 bases and J by 7 bases; unmatched bases: 8. This CDR3 has 15 residues. The CDR3 sequence is CASSPLAGGGNTQYF. DNA of the CDR3: TGTGCCAGCAGCCCCCTAGCGGGAGGAGGGAATACGCAGTATTTT.

The chain is built from TRBV27 and TRBJ1-1; D call uncertain. In germline, CDR1 is MNHEY, CDR2 SMNVEV (reference sequence). This CDR3 has 14 residues. Trimming stripped 1 base from V and 1 base from J, with 7 bases between. CDR3 bases: TGTGCCAGCAGTTTATTGTCCGGGAACACTGAAGCTTTCTTT. Its protein product is CASSLLSGNTEAFF.

The chain combines TRBV7-2 with TRBJ2-7; tentatively, D is TRBD1 or TRBD2 (6 bases each). Per germline, CDR1 SGHTA and CDR2 FQGNSA. Trimming stripped 5 bases from V and 8 bases from J, with 22 bases between. The length of the CDR3 is 15 residues. The CDR3 sequence: CASSPEGVDTGKQYF. The CDR3, as DNA: TGTGCCAGCAGCCCGGAGGGGGTGGACACGGGAAAGCAGTACTTC.

The chain employs TRBV28 and TRBJ1-2, with D tentatively TRBD1 (5 bases). This CDR3 has 17 amino acids. The V end lost 6 bases, the J end lost 5 bases, and 25 bases lay between the germline ends. CDR1 is MDHEN, CDR2 SYDVKM, per germline. The DNA for the CDR3 is TGTGCCAGCAGCCAGAACTTACCGGGACTGATGATATATGGCTACACCTTC. It is translated as CASSQNLPGLMIYGYTF.

The chain carries TRBV30 and TRBJ1-4; the match to TRBD1 covers 10 bases. Unmatched junction bases numbered 3, after V lost 0 bases and J lost 2 bases. Germline assignment: CDR1 GTSNPN and CDR2 SVGIG (reference sequence). CDR3 length equals 16 residues. CDR3 residues: CAWSVPGQGTNEKLFF. The CDR3, as DNA: TGTGCCTGGAGTGTCCCGGGACAGGGGACTAATGAAAAACTGTTTTTT.

With regard to this clone: Additional DNA sequences in this sample encode the identical CDR3. The CDR3 coding sequence is TGCAGTGCTAGAGACTACAATGAGCAGTTCTTC. Protein sequence: CSARDYNEQFF. This chain uses TRBV20-1 with TRBJ2-1; D not certain. Germline CDR1 is DFQATT and CDR2 is SNEGSKA (reference sequence). This CDR3 region has 11 residues. The ends were cut back, 0 bases at V and 3 bases at J, with 0 bases in the middle.

The chain recombines TRBV4-1 with TRBJ2-3, with 8 bases that match TRBD2. The germline V gene encodes CDR1 MGHRA and CDR2 YSYEKL. The CDR3 has 16 residues. The ends lost 2 bases at V and 0 bases at J; junction bases unmatched: 4. CDR3 nucleotide sequence: TGCGCCAGCAGCCAACCTGGCGGGAGGAGCACAGATACGCAGTATTTT. This codes for CASSQPGGRSTDTQYF.

The chain employs TRBV4-2 and TRBJ2-3; D is unresolved. CDR1 LGHNA and CDR2 YNFKEQ come from the germline V gene. This CDR3 is built from 14 residues. The V end was cut by 0 bases, the J end by 0 bases, with 4 bases between. The CDR3 loop reads CASSQDLSTDTQYF. In DNA, the CDR3 is TGTGCCAGCAGCCAAGATCTAAGCACAGATACGCAGTATTTT.